The source of this T cell receptor (beta chain) is a study of control samples from healthy donors and cancer patients. CDR1 and CDR2 from the germline V gene are KGHDR and SFDVKD. V dropped 4 bases and J dropped 4; count of bases not matched to a gene: 2. The CDR3 runs to 14 residues. This table comes from immunoSEQ multiplex PCR, and its TCRdb copy is limited to in-frame clones, with some not included. The table lists about 150,000 clones, 89% of them singletons, with more than 4% in the top ten. The receptor comes from a young man in good health. Sequenced: blood. The gene calls are TRBV24-1 and TRBJ2-2; 7 bases are shared with TRBD2. This CDR3 is CATSDPGGTGELFF. For the CDR3, the DNA is TGTGCCACCAGTGACCCGGGGGGCACCGGGGAGCTGTTTTTT.